Presented here are 15 T cell receptor beta chains from one specimen sequenced in a study of lymphopenia after photon versus proton radiotherapy. Here immunoSEQ multiplex PCR was the method, and the copy in TCRdb shows in-frame clones only, minus some. Among 39,000 or so clones, around 90% were seen once, and the ten largest hold around 15%. Specimen: peripheral blood, collected from a patient treated with photon-based radiotherapy. The receptor source for this set is a man aged 55-75 years with cholangiocarcinoma.

The sample holds one count of this clone. The J gene is TRBJ2-1, the V gene TRBV6-4, with 12 bases lining up with TRBD2. J was trimmed by 4 bases and V by 0 bases; bases with no gene match: 1. Germline lookup yields CDR1 MRHNA and CDR2 SNTAGT. The CDR3 covers 16 residues. In nucleotides, the CDR3 is TGTGCCAGCAGTGACTCCGGACTAGCGGGGTACAATGAGCAGTTCTTC. It codes for CASSDSGLAGYNEQFF.

The V and J genes are TRBV7-9 and TRBJ2-2; D may match TRBD1 or TRBD2 (5 bases each). Per the germline V gene, CDR1 is SEHNR and CDR2 is FQNEAQ (reference sequence). There are 18 residues in the CDR3. Trimming removed 6 bases at V and 1 base at J, with 21 bases between. The DNA for the CDR3 is TGTGCCAGCAGATCTTCAAAATCGGGGCCCGTGAACACCGGGGAGCTGTTTTTT. Protein product: CASRSSKSGPVNTGELFF.

V gene TRBV5-1 combines with J gene TRBJ1-4; no reliable D call. CDR3 length: 15 residues. Per the germline V gene, CDR1 is SGHRS and CDR2 is YFSETQ. Trimming took 1 base from V and 4 from J, leaving 11 bases between them. The DNA of the CDR3 is TGCGCCAGCAGCTTGTCGGGAAATTATAATGAAAAACTGTTTTTT. Translating it yields CASSLSGNYNEKLFF. The full variable domain, its missing parts supplied by reference TRBV5-1 and TRBJ1-4, is KAGVTQTPRYLIKTRGQQVTLSCSPISGHRSVSWYQQTPGQGLQFLFEYFSETQRNKGNFPGRFSGRQFSNSRSEMNVSTLELGDSALYLCASSLSGNYNEKLFFGSGTQLSVL.

The chain combines TRBV5-3 with TRBJ1-5; weak D call: TRBD1 (5 bases). TRBV5-3 is an ORF, and what it does is uncertain. The CDR3 is 14 amino acids. V lost 8 bases to trimming and J lost 6 bases, with 18 bases between them. CDR3: CASLGGAKVQPQHF. The CDR3 bases are TGTGCCAGCCTGGGAGGGGCCAAGGTTCAGCCCCAGCATTTT.

This clone is a singleton in its sample. This sequence joins TRBV2 and TRBJ1-5, with D hard to call. The CDR3 loop spans 13 amino acids. The V and J ends lost 6 bases and 6 bases respectively, with 12 bases between them. The germline V gene encodes CDR1 SNHLY and CDR2 FYNNEI. CDR3 sequence reads: CASRKEPGQPQHF. The CDR3, as DNA: TGTGCCAGCAGAAAGGAACCCGGTCAGCCCCAGCATTTT.

This chain joins TRBV5-1 and TRBJ2-2; D could derive from TRBD1 or TRBD2 (5 bases each). Germline CDR1 is SGHRS and CDR2 is YFSETQ. Trimming pared 4 bases from V and 5 bases from J, leaving 18 bases between. The CDR3 has 16 residues. CDR3 region: CASSRGTHLETGELFF. For the CDR3, the DNA is TGCGCCAGCAGCCGGGGCACACACCTGGAGACCGGGGAGCTGTTTTTT.

V and J are TRBV5-4 and TRBJ2-7; D call uncertain. V was cut by 0 bases and J by 6 bases, with 10 bases left in between. The CDR3 covers 13 residues. Germline CDR1 and CDR2: SGHNT and YYREEE (reference sequence). The CDR3 sequence is CASSLVGAREQYF. CDR3 bases: TGTGCCAGCAGCTTGGTCGGCGCACGCGAGCAGTACTTC.

This sequence joins TRBV27 and TRBJ2-7, with TRBD1 as a possible D gene (5 bases). The CDR3 spans 16 residues. CDR1 and CDR2 from the germline V gene are MNHEY and SMNVEV (reference sequence). Trimming took 0 bases from V and 2 from J, leaving 14 bases between them. The CDR3 sequence: CASSLSRSLGPYEQYF. The CDR3 bases are TGTGCCAGCAGTTTATCGAGGTCTCTGGGGCCCTACGAGCAGTACTTC.

The chain joins TRBV6-5 to TRBJ2-5; possible D gene TRBD1, 5 bases. Germline V lookup: CDR1 MNHEY, CDR2 SVGAGI. This CDR3 is built from 14 residues. Trimming cost V 6 bases and J 7 bases, with 18 bases left between them. CDR3 protein: CASRVSQGGGTQYF. In DNA, the CDR3 is TGTGCCAGCAGGGTCAGTCAGGGCGGTGGGACCCAGTACTTC.

V is TRBV7-3 and J is TRBJ2-1; 10 bases line up with TRBD2. Germline assignment: CDR1 SGHTA and CDR2 FQGTGA. The CDR3 runs to 18 residues. The V gene end was trimmed by 1 base and the J gene end by 4 bases; junction bases not matched to a gene: 10. The chain's CDR3 is CASSLIGPGLAVYNEQFF. In DNA form, the CDR3 reads TGTGCCAGCAGCTTAATAGGGCCAGGACTAGCGGTTTACAATGAGCAGTTCTTC.

The V call is TRBV9, the J call TRBJ1-2; 7 nucleotides align to TRBD1. V was pared by 2 bases and J by 7 bases, with 5 bases of the junction left unmatched. There are 13 residues in the CDR3. CDR1 and CDR2 (germline): SGDLS, YYNGEE. Here the CDR3 reads CASSVEGAGGYTF. CDR3 sequence (DNA): TGTGCCAGCAGCGTGGAGGGGGCGGGTGGCTACACCTTC.

The rearrangement uses TRBV5-4 and TRBJ1-4; tentative D call: TRBD1 (5 bases). The CDR3 has 15 residues. Trimming stripped 0 bases from V and 2 bases from J, with 8 bases between. CDR1 is SGHNT and CDR2 is YYREEE in the germline V gene (reference sequence). This chain's CDR3 is CASSLGGITNEKLFF. As DNA, the CDR3 is TGTGCCAGCAGCTTGGGGGGGATCACTAATGAAAAACTGTTTTTT.

This chain links TRBV28 with TRBJ2-7; the D gene is possibly TRBD1 (6 bases). Per the germline V gene, CDR1 is MDHEN and CDR2 is SYDVKM. This CDR3 spans 14 amino acids. V gave up 4 bases and J gave up 6 bases, with 16 bases separating them. The CDR3 DNA follows: TGTGCCAGCAGTTCCCCGCAGGGGCCCCTCGAGCAGTACTTC. Its translation is CASSSPQGPLEQYF.

This chain uses TRBV28 with TRBJ1-1; TRBD1 is a possible D gene (5 bases). The length of the CDR3 is 11 residues. Germline CDR1 is MDHEN and CDR2 is SYDVKM. Trimming pared 7 bases from V and 3 bases from J, leaving 6 bases between. CDR3 protein: CASKGDTEAFF. The CDR3 DNA follows: TGTGCCAGCAAAGGGGACACTGAAGCTTTCTTT.

The genes are TRBV7-8 and TRBJ2-1; 9 bases are shared with TRBD2. This CDR3 has 15 residues. The junction had 3 bases not matched to a gene; V was cut back by 4 bases and J by 2 bases. Germline CDR1 reads SGHVS; CDR2 reads FQNEAQ. CDR3 sequence reads: CASSSIAGAYNEQFF. CDR3 DNA sequence: TGTGCCAGCAGCTCCATAGCGGGGGCCTACAATGAGCAGTTCTTC.